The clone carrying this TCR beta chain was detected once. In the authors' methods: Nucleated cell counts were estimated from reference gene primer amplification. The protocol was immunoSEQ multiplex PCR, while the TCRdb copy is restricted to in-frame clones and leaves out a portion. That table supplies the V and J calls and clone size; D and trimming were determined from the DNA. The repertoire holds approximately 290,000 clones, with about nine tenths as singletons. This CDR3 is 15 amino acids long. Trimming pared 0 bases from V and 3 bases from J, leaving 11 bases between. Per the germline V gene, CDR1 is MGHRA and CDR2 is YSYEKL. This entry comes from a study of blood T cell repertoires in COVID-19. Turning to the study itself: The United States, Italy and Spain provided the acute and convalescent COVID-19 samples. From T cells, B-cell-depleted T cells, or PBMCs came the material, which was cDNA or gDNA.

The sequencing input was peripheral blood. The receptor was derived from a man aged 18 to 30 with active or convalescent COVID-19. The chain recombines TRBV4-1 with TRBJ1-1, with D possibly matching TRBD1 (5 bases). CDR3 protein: CASSQDGRAYTEAFF. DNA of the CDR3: TGCGCCAGCAGCCAAGACGGCAGGGCGTACACTGAAGCTTTCTTT.